The rows below give T cell receptor beta chains drawn from one sample of a study of cytomegalovirus exposure and HLA in healthy donors. This table comes from immunoSEQ multiplex PCR, and its TCRdb copy is limited to in-frame clones, with some not included. Here the sample table reports 100,000 to 150,000 clones. Sequenced input: PBMCs. All receptors come from a woman in her forties in good health and CMV-seronegative. CDR3s include the opening cysteine and the closing phenylalanine or tryptophan. Fields, in order: D gene, J gene, V gene, CDR3 DNA, CDR3 protein. The D gene is left open where the match is weak.

>-|TRBJ1-4|TRBV5-4
TGTGCCAGCAGCTCACCCCGGGGGGCTGGGGATGAAAAACTGTTTTTT
CASSSPRGAGDEKLFF
>TRBD2|TRBJ2-3|TRBV4-3
TGCGCCAGCAGCACTGGACTAGCGGCTAGCACAGATACGCAGTATTTT
CASSTGLAASTDTQYF
>-|TRBJ2-5|TRBV11-1
TGTGCCAGCAGCTTAGAAGGTTTAGCGGAAGAGACCCAGTACTTC
CASSLEGLAEETQYF
>-|TRBJ1-5|TRBV9
TGTGCCAGCAGCGTAGGAGGGTATGATCAGCCCCAGCATTTT
CASSVGGYDQPQHF
>-|TRBJ2-2|TRBV18
TGTGCCAGCTCAGCAGGGCAATCGAACACCGGGGAGCTGTTTTTT
CASSAGQSNTGELFF
>TRBD1|TRBJ1-2|TRBV5-1
TGCGCCAGCCTCGGGACAGGAGATAACTATGGCTACACCTTC
CASLGTGDNYGYTF
>-|TRBJ2-2|TRBV2
TGTGCCAGCAGTGACCTTAACAGCAGGGCCGGGGAGCTGTTTTTT
CASSDLNSRAGELFF
>TRBD1|TRBJ2-5|TRBV25-1
TGTGCCCCGTTGGGGCAGGGGGAGGAGACCCAGTACTTC
CAPLGQGEETQYF
>-|TRBJ2-7|TRBV10-3
TGTGCCATCAGTGGGGAGACCTCCTACGAGCAGTACTTC
CAISGETSYEQYF
>-|TRBJ2-1|TRBV21-1
TGTTATACCGGGACAGGAGCCTACAATGAGCAGTTCTTC
CYTGTGAYNEQFF
>-|TRBJ1-2|TRBV7-8
TGTGCCAGCAGCTTAGACCCAGCTAACTATGGCTACACCTTC
CASSLDPANYGYTF
>-|TRBJ1-5|TRBV10-3
TGTGCCATCAGTGAGCAGGGGTCCGGTCAGCCCCAGCATTTT
CAISEQGSGQPQHF
>-|TRBJ2-1|TRBV28
TGTGCCAGCAGTACCGATCGAAGGGGTGATGAGCAGTTCTTC
CASSTDRRGDEQFF
>TRBD1|TRBJ2-2|TRBV5-1
TGCGCCAGCAGCCCGGGGGACAGGGCCGGGGAGCTGTTTTTT
CASSPGDRAGELFF
>-|TRBJ1-1|TRBV6-1
TGTGCCAGCAGTTTAACAAGGGGCTCTACTGAAGCTTTCTTT
CASSLTRGSTEAFF
>TRBD1|TRBJ2-5|TRBV29-1
TGCAGCGTTAACAGGGGATCGGAGACCCAGTACTTC
CSVNRGSETQYF
>-|TRBJ1-1|TRBV2
TGTGCCAGCAGCTCCGGGACAATGGAAATGAGCACTGAAGCTTTCTTT
CASSSGTMEMSTEAFF
>-|TRBJ2-5|TRBV5-1
TGCGCCAGCAGCCGCCGGGACTACCAAGAGACCCAGTACTTC
CASSRRDYQETQYF
>-|TRBJ1-1|TRBV10-3
TGTGCCATCAGTTTGGTTAGCGGTACTGAAGCTTTCTTT
CAISLVSGTEAFF
>-|TRBJ1-1|TRBV11-2
TGTGCCAGCAGCTTCGGGATGAGTGACACTGAAGCTTTCTTT
CASSFGMSDTEAFF
>-|TRBJ2-5|TRBV9
TGTGCCAGCAGCGTACAGCCCCTCGGGGGACAAGAGACCCAGTACTTC
CASSVQPLGGQETQYF
>TRBD2|TRBJ2-2|TRBV6-1
TGTGCCAGCAGTGACCTAGCGGGGGGCCTCACCGGGGAGCTGTTTTTT
CASSDLAGGLTGELFF
>-|TRBJ1-2|TRBV9
TGTGCCAGCAGCGAAACAGGGTTTTCGGGCTATGGCTACACCTTC
CASSETGFSGYGYTF
>-|TRBJ2-2|TRBV5-1
TGCGCCAGCAGCTTGCCAGGAAAGGCGACCGGGGAGCTGTTTTTT
CASSLPGKATGELFF
>-|TRBJ1-2|TRBV7-9
TGTGCCAGCAGCTTAGTTATCGATGGCTACACCTTC
CASSLVIDGYTF
>TRBD1|TRBJ1-1|TRBV7-2
TGTGCCAGCATGGTAGGTGGGACAGGGAGGACTGAAGCTTTCTTT
CASMVGGTGRTEAFF
>-|TRBJ1-6|TRBV10-3
TGTGCCATCAGCGGAGTCTCCTATAATTCACCCCTCCACTTT
CAISGVSYNSPLHF
>TRBD1|TRBJ1-1|TRBV5-1
TGCGCCAGCAGCTCCTCGACAGGGGGGGAGAACACTGAAGCTTTCTTT
CASSSSTGGENTEAFF
>-|TRBJ2-7|TRBV28
TGTGCCAGCAGCTATCTCGGGAGTCAGCAGTACTTC
CASSYLGSQQYF
>-|TRBJ2-3|TRBV11-2
TGTGCCAGCAGCTTAGTAGGCGGGATGGGAGATACGCAGTATTTT
CASSLVGGMGDTQYF
>-|TRBJ1-2|TRBV10-2
TGCGCCAGCAGTGTCGGAGGGGATTATGGCTACACCTTC
CASSVGGDYGYTF
>-|TRBJ1-2|TRBV5-1
TGCGCCAGCAGCTTGTTCCCGGGGGACTATGGCTACACCTTC
CASSLFPGDYGYTF
>TRBD1|TRBJ2-1|TRBV18
TGTGCCAGCTCACCTCAGGGACAGGGATACAATGAGCAGTTCTTC
CASSPQGQGYNEQFF
>-|TRBJ1-2|TRBV5-5
TGTGCCAGCAGCCCGGACAGCTATGGCTACACCTTC
CASSPDSYGYTF
>-|TRBJ2-2|TRBV19
TGTGCCAGTAGTCCCCTTCGGCAGGGGCCAACCGGGGAGCTGTTTTTT
CASSPLRQGPTGELFF
>-|TRBJ1-3|TRBV6-6
TGTGCCAGCACCGCTGCTGGGGCACGCACCATATATTTT
CASTAAGARTIYF
>-|TRBJ1-1|TRBV6-5
TGTGCCAGCAGCCCGACCCGGACACCCAACACTGAAGCTTTCTTT
CASSPTRTPNTEAFF
>TRBD1|TRBJ1-2|TRBV28
TGTGCCAGCAGTCCGGACAGGTATCTATGGCGCTACACCTTC
CASSPDRYLWRYTF
>TRBD2|TRBJ2-5|TRBV11-2
TGTGCCAGCAGCTTAGATAGCGGGGGGGCAGAGACCCAGTACTTC
CASSLDSGGAETQYF
>-|TRBJ1-1|TRBV7-2
TGTGCCAGCAGCCCGTCGACAGAGATCACTGAAGCTTTCTTT
CASSPSTEITEAFF
>-|TRBJ1-1|TRBV2
TGTGCCAGCAGGGGGAGTGAAGCTTTCTTT
CASRGSEAFF
>TRBD1|TRBJ1-3|TRBV28
TGTGCCAGCAGTTCCGGGACAGTCTCTGGAAACACCATATATTTT
CASSSGTVSGNTIYF
>-|TRBJ1-1|TRBV4-2
TGTGCCAGCAGCAGACAGGAAGACACTGAAGCTTTCTTT
CASSRQEDTEAFF
>TRBD1|TRBJ1-1|TRBV5-6
TGTGCCAGCAGCTTGGTGCGATTGGGACAGGACCTCTTT
CASSLVRLGQDLF
>TRBD2|TRBJ2-3|TRBV2
TGTGCCAGCAGTGAAACAGCGGGGGACCCCGCAGATACGCAGTATTTT
CASSETAGDPADTQYF
>-|TRBJ2-2|TRBV7-3
TGTGCCAGCAGCCGCCAGGGCGCGGGGATCACCGGGGAGCTGTTTTTT
CASSRQGAGITGELFF